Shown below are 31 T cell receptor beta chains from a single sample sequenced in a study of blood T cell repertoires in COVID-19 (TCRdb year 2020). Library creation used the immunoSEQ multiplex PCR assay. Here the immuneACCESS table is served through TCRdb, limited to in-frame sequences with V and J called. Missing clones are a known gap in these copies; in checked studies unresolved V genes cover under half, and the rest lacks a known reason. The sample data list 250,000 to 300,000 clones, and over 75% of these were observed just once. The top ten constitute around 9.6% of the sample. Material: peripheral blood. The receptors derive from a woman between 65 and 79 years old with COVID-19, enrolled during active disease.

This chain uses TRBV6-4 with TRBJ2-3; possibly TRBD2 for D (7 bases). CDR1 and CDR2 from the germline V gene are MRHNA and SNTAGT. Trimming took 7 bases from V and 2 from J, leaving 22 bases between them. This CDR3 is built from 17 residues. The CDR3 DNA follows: TGTGCCAGCAACCACGGGGGGATGGGGGACACCACAGATACGCAGTATTTT. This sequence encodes CASNHGGMGDTTDTQYF.

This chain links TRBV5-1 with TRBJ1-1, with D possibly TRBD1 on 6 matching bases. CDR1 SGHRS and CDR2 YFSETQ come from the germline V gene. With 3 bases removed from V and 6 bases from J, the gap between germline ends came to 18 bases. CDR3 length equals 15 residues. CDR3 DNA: TGCGCCAGCAGCTCGACCGCAGGGGCAGCAGCTGAAGCTTTCTTT. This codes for CASSSTAGAAAEAFF.

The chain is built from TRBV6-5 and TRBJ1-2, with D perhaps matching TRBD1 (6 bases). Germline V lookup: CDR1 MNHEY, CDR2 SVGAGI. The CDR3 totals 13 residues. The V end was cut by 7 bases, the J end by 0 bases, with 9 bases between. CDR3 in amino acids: CASKEGANYGYTF. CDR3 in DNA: TGTGCCAGCAAAGAGGGGGCTAACTATGGCTACACCTTC.

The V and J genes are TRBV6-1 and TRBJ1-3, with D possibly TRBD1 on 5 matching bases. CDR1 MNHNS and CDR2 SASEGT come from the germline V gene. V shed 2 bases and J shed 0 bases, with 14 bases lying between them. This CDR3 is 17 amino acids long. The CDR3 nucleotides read TGTGCCAGCAGTGAAACCGGCAGGGCCCTCTCTGGAAACACCATATATTTT. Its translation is CASSETGRALSGNTIYF.

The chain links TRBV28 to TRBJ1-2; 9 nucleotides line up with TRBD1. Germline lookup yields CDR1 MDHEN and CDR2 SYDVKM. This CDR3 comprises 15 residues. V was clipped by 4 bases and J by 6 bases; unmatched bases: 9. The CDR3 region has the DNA TGTGCCAGCAGTTCCCCGACAGGGGGGACGGATGGCTACACCTTC. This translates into CASSSPTGGTDGYTF.

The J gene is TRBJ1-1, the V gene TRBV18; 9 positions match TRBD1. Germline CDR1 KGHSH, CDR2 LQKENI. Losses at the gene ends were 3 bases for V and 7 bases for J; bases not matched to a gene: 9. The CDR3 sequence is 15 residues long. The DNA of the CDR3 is TGTGCCAGCTCACCCGGGACAGGGTATAACGGTGAAGCTTTCTTT. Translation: CASSPGTGYNGEAFF.

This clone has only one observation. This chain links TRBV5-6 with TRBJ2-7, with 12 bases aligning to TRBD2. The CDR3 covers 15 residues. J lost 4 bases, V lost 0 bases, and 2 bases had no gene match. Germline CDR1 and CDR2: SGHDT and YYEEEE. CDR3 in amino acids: CASSLVLAGGYEQYF. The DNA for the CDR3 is TGTGCCAGCAGCTTGGTGCTAGCGGGAGGGTACGAGCAGTACTTC.

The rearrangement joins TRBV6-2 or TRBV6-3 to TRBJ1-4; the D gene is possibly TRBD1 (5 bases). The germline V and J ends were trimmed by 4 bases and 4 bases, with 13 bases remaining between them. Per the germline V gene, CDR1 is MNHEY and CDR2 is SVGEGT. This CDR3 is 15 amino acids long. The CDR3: CASSSTDTINEKLFF. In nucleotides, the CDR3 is TGTGCCAGCAGTTCCACGGACACCATTAATGAAAAACTGTTTTTT.

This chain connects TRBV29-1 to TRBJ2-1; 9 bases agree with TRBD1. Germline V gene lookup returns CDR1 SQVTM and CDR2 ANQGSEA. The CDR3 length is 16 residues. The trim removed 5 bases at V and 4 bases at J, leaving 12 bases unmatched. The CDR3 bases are TGCAGCGTTTCAGGACAGGGGACCCTAATTTACAATGAGCAGTTCTTC. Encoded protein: CSVSGQGTLIYNEQFF.

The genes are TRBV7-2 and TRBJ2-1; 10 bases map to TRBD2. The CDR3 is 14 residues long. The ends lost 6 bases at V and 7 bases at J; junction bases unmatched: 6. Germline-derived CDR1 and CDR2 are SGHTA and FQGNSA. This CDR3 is CASRLAGVNNEQFF. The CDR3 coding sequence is TGTGCCAGCAGGCTAGCGGGAGTAAATAATGAGCAGTTCTTC.

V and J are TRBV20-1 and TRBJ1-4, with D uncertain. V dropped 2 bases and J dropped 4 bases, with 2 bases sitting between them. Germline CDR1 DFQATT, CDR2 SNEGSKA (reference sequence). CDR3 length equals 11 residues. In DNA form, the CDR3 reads TGCAGTGCTAGACATAATGAAAAACTGTTTTTT. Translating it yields CSARHNEKLFF.

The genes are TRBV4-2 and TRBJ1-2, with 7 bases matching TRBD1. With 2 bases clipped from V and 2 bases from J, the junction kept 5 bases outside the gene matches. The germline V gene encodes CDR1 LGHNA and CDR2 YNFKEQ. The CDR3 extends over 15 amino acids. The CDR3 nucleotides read TGTGCCAGCAGCCAACCCGGACAGGAAAACTATGGCTACACCTTC. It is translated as CASSQPGQENYGYTF.

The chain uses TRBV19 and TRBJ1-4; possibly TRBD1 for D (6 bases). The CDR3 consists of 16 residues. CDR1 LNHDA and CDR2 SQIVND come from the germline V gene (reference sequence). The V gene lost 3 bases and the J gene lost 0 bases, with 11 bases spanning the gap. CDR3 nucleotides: TGTGCCAGTAGTATCCGAGGGGGAACAACTAATGAAAAACTGTTTTTT. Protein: CASSIRGGTTNEKLFF.

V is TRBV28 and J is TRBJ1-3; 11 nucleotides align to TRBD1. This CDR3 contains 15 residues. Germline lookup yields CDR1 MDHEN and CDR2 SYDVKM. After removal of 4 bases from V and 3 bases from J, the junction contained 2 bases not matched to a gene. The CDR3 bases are TGTGCCAGCAGTTGGACAGGGGGCGGTGGAAACACCATATATTTT. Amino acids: CASSWTGGGGNTIYF.

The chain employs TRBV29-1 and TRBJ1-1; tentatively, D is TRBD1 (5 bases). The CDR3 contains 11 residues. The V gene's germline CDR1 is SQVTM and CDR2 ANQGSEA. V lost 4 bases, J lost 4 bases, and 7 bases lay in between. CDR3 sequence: CSVARATEAFF. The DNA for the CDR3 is TGCAGCGTTGCCAGGGCCACTGAAGCTTTCTTT.

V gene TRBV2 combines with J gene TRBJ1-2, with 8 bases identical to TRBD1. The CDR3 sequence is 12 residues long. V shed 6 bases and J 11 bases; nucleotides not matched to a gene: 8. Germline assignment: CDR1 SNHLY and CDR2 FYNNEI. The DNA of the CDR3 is TGTGCCAGCAGGAGGGACACAGGGGGTTACACCTTC. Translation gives CASRRDTGGYTF.

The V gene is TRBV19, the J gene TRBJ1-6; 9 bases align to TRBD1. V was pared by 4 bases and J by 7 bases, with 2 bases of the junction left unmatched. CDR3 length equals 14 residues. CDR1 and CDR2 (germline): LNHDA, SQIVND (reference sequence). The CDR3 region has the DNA TGTGCCAGTAGTACAGGGACAGGGAATTCACCCCTCCACTTT. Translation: CASSTGTGNSPLHF. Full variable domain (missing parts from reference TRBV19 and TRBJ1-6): DGGITQSPKYLFRKEGQNVTLSCEQNLNHDAMYWYRQDPGQGLRLIYYSQIVNDFQKGDIAEGYSVSREKKESFPLTVTSAQKNPTAFYLCASSTGTGNSPLHFGNGTRLTVT.

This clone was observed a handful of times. CDR3 nucleotide sequence: TGTGCCAGCAGCCTAAGGACAGGCCGGGAAGAACTGTTTTTT. Its translation: CASSLRTGREELFF. The chain carries TRBV11-2 and TRBJ1-4; the match to TRBD1 covers 7 bases. Germline V lookup: CDR1 SGHAT, CDR2 FQNNGV. V trimming: 5 bases; J trimming: 12 bases; junction bases outside the gene matches: 12. The CDR3 is 14 amino acids.

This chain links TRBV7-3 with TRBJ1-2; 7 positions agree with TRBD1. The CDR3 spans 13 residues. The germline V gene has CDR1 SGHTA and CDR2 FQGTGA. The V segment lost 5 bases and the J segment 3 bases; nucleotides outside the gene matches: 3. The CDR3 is CASSLGTDYGYTF. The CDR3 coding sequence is TGTGCCAGCAGCCTCGGGACAGACTATGGCTACACCTTC.

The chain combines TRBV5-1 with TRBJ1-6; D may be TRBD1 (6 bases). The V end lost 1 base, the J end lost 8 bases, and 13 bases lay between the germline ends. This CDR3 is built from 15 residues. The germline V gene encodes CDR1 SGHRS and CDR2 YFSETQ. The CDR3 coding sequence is TGCGCCAGCAGCTTGTGGGGGGGCGTTGATTCACCCCTCCACTTT. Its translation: CASSLWGGVDSPLHF.

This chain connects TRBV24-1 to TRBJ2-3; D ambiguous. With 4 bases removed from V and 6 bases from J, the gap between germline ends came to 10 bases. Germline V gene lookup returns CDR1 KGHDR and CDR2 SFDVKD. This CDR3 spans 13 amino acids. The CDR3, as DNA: TGTGCCACCAGTGAGTTCGTACGGGATACGCAGTATTTT. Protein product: CATSEFVRDTQYF.

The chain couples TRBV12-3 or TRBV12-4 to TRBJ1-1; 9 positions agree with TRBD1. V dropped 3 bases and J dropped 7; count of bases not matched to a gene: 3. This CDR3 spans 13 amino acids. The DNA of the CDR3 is TGTGCCAGCAGTTTGGGGACAGGGAGTGAAGCTTTCTTT. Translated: CASSLGTGSEAFF.

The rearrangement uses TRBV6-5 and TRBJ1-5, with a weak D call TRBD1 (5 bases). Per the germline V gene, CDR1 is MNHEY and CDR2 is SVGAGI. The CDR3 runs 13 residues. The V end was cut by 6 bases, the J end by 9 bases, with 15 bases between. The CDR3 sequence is CASSRSGGGPQHF. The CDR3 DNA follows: TGTGCCAGCAGCCGCTCCGGGGGGGGGCCCCAGCATTTT.

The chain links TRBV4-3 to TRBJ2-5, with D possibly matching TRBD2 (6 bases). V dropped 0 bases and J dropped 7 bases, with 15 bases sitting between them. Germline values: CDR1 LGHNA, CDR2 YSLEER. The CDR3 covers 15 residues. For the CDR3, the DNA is TGCGCCAGCAGCCAAGATAGGGACTCCTGGGGGACCCAGTACTTC. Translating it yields CASSQDRDSWGTQYF.

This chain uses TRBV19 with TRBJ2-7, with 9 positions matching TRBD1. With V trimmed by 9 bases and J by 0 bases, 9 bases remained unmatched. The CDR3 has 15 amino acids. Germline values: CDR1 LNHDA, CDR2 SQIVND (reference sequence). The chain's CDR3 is CASRTGAIDSYEQYF. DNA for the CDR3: TGTGCCAGCCGGACAGGGGCCATTGACTCCTACGAGCAGTACTTC.

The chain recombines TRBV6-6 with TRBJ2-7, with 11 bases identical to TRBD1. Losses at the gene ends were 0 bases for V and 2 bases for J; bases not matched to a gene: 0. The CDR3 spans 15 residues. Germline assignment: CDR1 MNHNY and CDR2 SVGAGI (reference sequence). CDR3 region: CASSYSGQGAYEQYF. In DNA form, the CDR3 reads TGTGCCAGCAGTTACTCGGGACAGGGGGCCTACGAGCAGTACTTC.

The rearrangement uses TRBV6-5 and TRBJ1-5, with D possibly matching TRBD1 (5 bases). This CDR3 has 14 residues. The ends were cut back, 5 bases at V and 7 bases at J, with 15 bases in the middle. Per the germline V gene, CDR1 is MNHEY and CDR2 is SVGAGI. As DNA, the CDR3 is TGTGCCAGCAGTCCTTCGCGGGGCGGACAGCCCCAGCATTTT. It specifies CASSPSRGGQPQHF.

DNA of the CDR3: TGCGCCAGCAGCCAACCTGGGCAAGGAGGCTACACCTTC. This encodes CASSQPGQGGYTF. V usage is TRBV4-3 and J usage is TRBJ1-2; no clear D gene. The germline CDR1 and CDR2 sequences are LGHNA and YSLEER. This CDR3 contains 13 residues. V lost 2 bases and J lost 8, with 12 bases in between.

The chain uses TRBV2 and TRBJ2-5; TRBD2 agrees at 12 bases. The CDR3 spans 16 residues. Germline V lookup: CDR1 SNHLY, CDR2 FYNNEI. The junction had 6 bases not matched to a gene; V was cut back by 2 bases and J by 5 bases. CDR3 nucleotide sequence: TGTGCCAGCAGTGAAATTGGACTAGCGGGACATGAGACCCAGTACTTC. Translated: CASSEIGLAGHETQYF.

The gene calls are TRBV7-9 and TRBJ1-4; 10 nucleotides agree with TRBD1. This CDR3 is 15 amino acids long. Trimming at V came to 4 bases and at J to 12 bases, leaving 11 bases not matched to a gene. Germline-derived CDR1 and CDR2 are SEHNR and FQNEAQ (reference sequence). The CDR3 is CASSSWGDRGVQLFF. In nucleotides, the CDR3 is TGTGCCAGCAGCTCCTGGGGGGACAGGGGTGTACAACTGTTTTTT.

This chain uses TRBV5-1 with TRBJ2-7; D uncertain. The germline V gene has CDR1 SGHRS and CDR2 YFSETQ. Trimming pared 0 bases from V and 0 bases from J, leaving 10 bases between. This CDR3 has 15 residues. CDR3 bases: TGCGCCAGCAGCTTGGACGGAGCAGTCTCCTACGAGCAGTACTTC. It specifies CASSLDGAVSYEQYF.